The clone carrying this T cell receptor beta chain has just a few counts. What it binds is not known. The CDR3 is 16 residues long. Germline CDR1 SGHRS, CDR2 YFSETQ. The V gene end was trimmed by 4 bases and the J gene end by 2 bases; junction bases not matched to a gene: 11. This sample stems from a study of beta chain features in type 1 diabetes. Study-level findings and limits: TCRB CDR3s from Type 1 diabetes patients were moderately but significantly shorter in all four CD4+ subsets. Among type 1 diabetes patients, VDJ junctions had fewer insertions and more deletions.

TCRB transcripts that were expressed got sequenced, as all of the isolated RNA had been reverse transcribed. Only in-frame clones appear in the TCRdb table, and some are missing; sequencing was by immunoSEQ multiplex PCR. The sample carries about 370,000 clones, over 8.5% recorded once. This clonotype originated in a man aged 30 to 39 with type 1 diabetes. The chain uses TRBV5-1 and TRBJ2-7; 8 bases map to TRBD2. The sample comprised central memory CD4+ T cells from blood. CDR3 sequence (DNA): TGCGCCAGCAGCGGATCGGCGAGCGGGAGTCCCTACGAGCAGTACTTC. It yields the protein CASSGSASGSPYEQYF.